The 26 T cell receptor beta chains given below trace back to one sample, sequenced in a study of human T cells and chemical hapten exposure (dated by TCRdb to about 2021). Libraries were prepared through RACE. The listed sequencing device is NextSeq 500. TCRdb ran its own pipeline on the public reads, namely fastp trimming at Q25 and MiXCR clone calling, and kept in-frame beta chains. Each entry merges the rows of one CDR3 protein and shows their most common DNA and genes. Recorded for this sample are about 140,000 distinct CDR3 sequences; approximately 12% of them occurred a single time. The ten largest make up under 1.5% of the sample. Per the publication, the time point label means: patch test 2, 6 weeks after DPC sensitization. Explained via the paper, the treatment or condition label denotes: therapeutic diphenylcyclopropenone sensitization with weekly scalp DPC. The sequencing here drew on whole blood, taken in connection with sensitization to the hapten diphenylcyclopropenone (DPC). The receptors come from a woman aged 45-59 years with alopecia areata. Some clones in this sample may be carry-over from other donors' samples.

The DNA of the CDR3 is TGTGCCAGCATGCTCTCTATGAACACTGAAGCTTTCTTT. Its translation is CASMLSMNTEAFF. The J gene is TRBJ1-1, the V gene TRBV12-3 or TRBV12-4; D remains unclear. The CDR3 is 13 residues long. The V end was cut by 7 bases, the J end by 0 bases, with 9 bases between.

V gene TRBV6-2 or TRBV6-3 combines with J gene TRBJ2-7; D is ambiguous. This CDR3 comprises 13 residues. Trimming left V 8 bases short and J 0 bases short, with 11 bases between. Looked up from germline, CDR1 is MNHEY and CDR2 is SVGEGT. The CDR3 protein is CASESGPSYEQYF. The CDR3 coding sequence is TGTGCCAGCGAATCGGGCCCCTCCTACGAGCAGTACTTC.

This clonotype occurred many times. The chain joins TRBV2 to TRBJ1-5, with TRBD1 as a possible D gene (6 bases). The germline V gene encodes CDR1 SNHLY and CDR2 FYNNEI. The CDR3 loop spans 15 amino acids. The ends were cut back, 7 bases at V and 4 bases at J, with 17 bases in the middle. The CDR3 nucleotides read TGTGCCAGCAATCCGAGGGGGGCCGGGAATCAGCCCCAGCATTTT. It is translated as CASNPRGAGNQPQHF.

There are many counts of this clonotype. This chain connects TRBV6-2 or TRBV6-3 to TRBJ2-7, with 8 bases matching TRBD2. The germline V gene encodes CDR1 MNHEY and CDR2 SVGEGT. The V gene end was trimmed by 7 bases and the J gene end by 2 bases; junction bases not matched to a gene: 10. The CDR3 consists of 15 residues. CDR3 region: CASTDGGARPYEQYF. The CDR3 nucleotides read TGTGCCAGCACCGACGGGGGGGCGCGCCCCTACGAGCAGTACTTC.

This clonotype was detected a few times. The chain couples TRBV24-1 to TRBJ1-2, with D possibly matching TRBD1 (5 bases). CDR1 KGHDR and CDR2 SFDVKD come from the germline V gene. V lost 6 bases, J lost 8 bases, and 15 bases lay in between. CDR3 length equals 13 residues. Here the CDR3 reads CATSFDSVGGYTF. CDR3 nucleotides: TGTGCCACCAGTTTCGACAGTGTAGGAGGCTACACCTTC.

CDR3 residues: CASSQVAGWIQETQYF. The CDR3 DNA reads TGTGCCAGCAGCCAAGTAGCGGGGTGGATCCAAGAGACCCAGTACTTC. The gene calls are TRBV3-1 and TRBJ2-5, with 8 bases lining up with TRBD2. V shed 1 base, J shed 1 base, and the junction held 5 bases outside the gene matches. This CDR3 region has 16 residues. Germline CDR1 is LGHDT and CDR2 is YNNKEL (reference sequence).

The V gene is TRBV5-1, the J gene TRBJ2-1; TRBD1 aligns across 10 bases. The CDR3 is 15 residues long. Germline-derived CDR1 and CDR2 are SGHRS and YFSETQ. The V and J ends lost 1 base and 8 bases, in that order; junction bases with no gene match: 6. CDR3 DNA sequence: TGCGCCAGCAGCTTGAGGGCCGGGACAGGGGATGAGCAGTTCTTC. Translating gives CASSLRAGTGDEQFF.

The chain is built from TRBV7-2 and TRBJ2-3; D perhaps matches TRBD2 (5 bases). The CDR3 runs to 15 residues. Trimming shortened V by 1 base and J by 0 bases, and 8 bases separated the two germline ends. Germline values: CDR1 SGHTA, CDR2 FQGNSA. The CDR3 nucleotides read TGTGCCAGCAGCTTAGGAGCGGAGAGCACAGATACGCAGTATTTT. Protein sequence: CASSLGAESTDTQYF.

The V gene is TRBV19, the J gene TRBJ2-2; a possible D gene is TRBD1 (5 bases). The germline CDR1 and CDR2 sequences are LNHDA and SQIVND (reference sequence). The CDR3 length is 15 residues. V was cut by 7 bases and J by 3 bases, with 15 bases left in between. DNA of the CDR3: TGTGCCAGTAAAAATCAAGGGGCCGACACCGGGGAGCTGTTTTTT. Translated, it gives CASKNQGADTGELFF. The full variable domain, its missing parts supplied by reference TRBV19 and TRBJ2-2, is DGGITQSPKYLFRKEGQNVTLSCEQNLNHDAMYWYRQDPGQGLRLIYYSQIVNDFQKGDIAEGYSVSREKKESFPLTVTSAQKNPTAFYLCASKNQGADTGELFFGEGSRLTVL.

This clonotype was seen many times. The CDR3 nucleotides are TGTGCCAGCACGGGGCTTCAAATCTCCGAGCAGTACTTC. Protein product: CASTGLQISEQYF. J is TRBJ2-7 and V is TRBV2, with D tentatively TRBD1 or TRBD2 (5 bases each). The CDR3 length is 13 residues. Germline V gene data show CDR1 as SNHLY and CDR2 as FYNNEI. The V and J ends lost 7 bases and 6 bases respectively, with 16 bases between them.

The CDR3 is CASRPRREPSYEQYF. DNA of the CDR3: TGTGCCAGCAGGCCCCGGCGGGAGCCCTCCTACGAGCAGTACTTC. The chain uses TRBV5-4 and TRBJ2-7; 7 bases are shared with TRBD2. Germline V lookup: CDR1 SGHNT, CDR2 YYREEE (reference sequence). With V trimmed by 5 bases and J by 0 bases, 8 bases remained unmatched. The CDR3 runs to 15 residues.

J is TRBJ2-7 and V is TRBV24-1; D is possibly TRBD2 (6 bases). Germline V CDR1 and CDR2: KGHDR, SFDVKD. Trimming stripped 2 bases from V and 6 bases from J, with 13 bases between. CDR3 length: 14 residues. CDR3 amino acids: CATSDSQTRGEQYF. CDR3 DNA: TGTGCCACCAGTGATTCCCAGACTAGAGGCGAGCAGTACTTC.

The V and J genes are TRBV30 and TRBJ1-1; 9 positions match TRBD1. This CDR3 contains 11 residues. Trimming cost V 7 bases and J 12 bases; bases outside gene matches: 9. In germline, CDR1 is GTSNPN, CDR2 SVGIG (reference sequence). Here the CDR3 reads CALRQGVGTFF. The CDR3 DNA is TGTGCCTTACGACAGGGGGTCGGAACTTTCTTT.

This clonotype is labeled as medium-sized. V usage is TRBV7-8 and J usage is TRBJ2-4; tentatively, D is TRBD1 (5 bases). V was shortened by 4 bases and J by 6 bases, with 16 bases between the two germline ends. The CDR3 extends over 15 amino acids. The germline gives CDR1 SGHVS, CDR2 FQNEAQ. CDR3 sequence: CASSSPTETSNIQYF. The CDR3 nucleotides read TGTGCCAGCAGCTCACCGACAGAGACCTCAAACATTCAGTACTTC. Full variable domain (outside the CDR3, taken from reference TRBV7-8 and TRBJ2-4): GAGVSQSPRYKVAKRGQDVALRCDPISGHVSLFWYQQALGQGPEFLTYFQNEAQLDKSGLPSDRFFAERPEGSVSTLKIQRTQQEDSAVYLCASSSPTETSNIQYFGAGTRLSVL.

The table lists this clonotype with many counts. The CDR3 is CSASPGQSSYEQYF. In DNA form, the CDR3 reads TGCAGTGCTTCACCGGGACAGAGCTCCTACGAGCAGTACTTC. The rearrangement uses TRBV20-1 and TRBJ2-7, with 7 bases matching TRBD1. The germline V gene encodes CDR1 DFQATT and CDR2 SNEGSKA (reference sequence). The CDR3 is 14 residues long. The ends lost 5 bases at V and 0 bases at J; junction bases unmatched: 7.

Only a few counts were recorded for this clonotype. The J gene is TRBJ2-1, the V gene TRBV12-3 or TRBV12-4; 10 bases line up with TRBD1. The CDR3 totals 15 residues. After removal of 6 bases from V and 3 bases from J, the junction contained 5 bases not matched to a gene. The CDR3 DNA follows: TGTGCCAGCAGAACCGGGACAGGGGTCTACAATGAGCAGTTCTTC. It translates to CASRTGTGVYNEQFF.

Only a few counts were recorded for this clonotype. V and J are TRBV19 and TRBJ2-7, with 10 bases lining up with TRBD1. The CDR3 has 16 amino acids. Germline-derived CDR1 and CDR2 are LNHDA and SQIVND (reference sequence). After removal of 4 bases from V and 3 bases from J, the junction contained 9 bases not matched to a gene. CDR3 sequence reads: CASSRSGTGASYEQYF. Here the CDR3 DNA reads TGTGCCAGTAGTAGATCCGGGACAGGGGCTAGCTACGAGCAGTACTTC.

The rearrangement uses TRBV12-3 or TRBV12-4 and TRBJ1-6; the D is unclear. The CDR3 is made up of 13 amino acids. V lost 7 bases and J lost 7, with 11 bases in between. CDR3 in amino acids: CASKLGGNSPLHF. The CDR3 DNA reads as TGTGCCAGCAAACTCGGCGGGAATTCACCCCTCCACTTT.

This clonotype occurred once. This may be a read error, as it is one base from a much larger clone. The chain employs TRBV2 and TRBJ2-1; 7 bases align to TRBD2. The CDR3 is made up of 13 amino acids. CDR1 and CDR2 from the germline V gene are SNHLY and FYNNEI. The CDR3 coding sequence is TGTGCCAGAGAGCGGGACCGCCCCAATGAGCAGATCTTC. It is translated as CARERDRPNEQIF.

This clonotype was detected only a few times. The V call is TRBV7-3, the J call TRBJ2-2; 8 bases fit TRBD2. The CDR3 runs to 16 residues. Germline-derived CDR1 and CDR2 are SGHTA and FQGTGA. Trimming cost V 2 bases and J 2 bases; bases outside gene matches: 4. The CDR3 DNA follows: TGTGCCAGCAGCTTACTAGCGGGTTACAACACCGGGGAGCTGTTTTTT. It is translated as CASSLLAGYNTGELFF.

The chain couples TRBV5-1 to TRBJ2-7; no clear D. The V and J ends lost 4 bases and 1 base respectively, with 12 bases between them. The CDR3 runs 14 residues. The V gene's germline CDR1 is SGHRS and CDR2 YFSETQ. This chain's CDR3 is CASSPKGGSYEQYF. CDR3 DNA sequence: TGCGCCAGCAGCCCAAAGGGCGGTTCCTACGAGCAGTACTTC.

This clonotype has only a few counts. The chain joins TRBV3-1 to TRBJ1-5; D is unresolved. The V gene lost 1 base and the J gene lost 2 bases, with 6 bases spanning the gap. Germline lookup yields CDR1 LGHDT and CDR2 YNNKEL (reference sequence). This CDR3 is built from 14 residues. CDR3 DNA sequence: TGTGCCAGCAGCCAAGGTAATGGCAATCAGCCCCAGCATTTT. Translated: CASSQGNGNQPQHF.

The CDR3 nucleotides read TGTGCCAGCAGCTTCCCCGGGGTGCCAGATACGCAGTATTTT. Protein product: CASSFPGVPDTQYF. The gene calls are TRBV7-2 and TRBJ2-3, with D possibly matching TRBD2 (5 bases). This CDR3 is 14 amino acids long. The V end lost 3 bases, the J end lost 4 bases, and 11 bases lay between the germline ends. Germline V lookup: CDR1 SGHTA, CDR2 FQGNSA.

Many counts were recorded for this clonotype. J is TRBJ1-1 and V is TRBV4-2; no clear D. Germline CDR1 reads LGHNA; CDR2 reads YNFKEQ. This CDR3 has 22 residues. Trimming took off 0 bases at V and 0 bases at J, with 29 bases between the two ends. Written as DNA, the CDR3 is TGTGCCAGCAGCCAAGATTATCAGGAGCTCCCACTCCCCCCGTTCATGAACACTGAAGCTTTCTTT. This sequence encodes CASSQDYQELPLPPFMNTEAFF.

The rearrangement links TRBV6-5 to TRBJ2-2; D is unresolved. Germline V gene sequence: CDR1 MNHEY, CDR2 SVGAGI. There are 12 residues in the CDR3. Trimming removed 6 bases from V and 5 bases from J, with 7 bases in between. CDR3 region: CASRELTGELFF. CDR3 DNA: TGTGCCAGCAGAGAACTGACCGGGGAGCTGTTTTTT.

This clonotype was seen ten or more times. The genes are TRBV5-1 and TRBJ2-5, with 7 bases lining up with TRBD1. Germline V CDR1 and CDR2: SGHRS, YFSETQ. CDR3 length: 20 amino acids. V dropped 0 bases and J dropped 4; count of bases not matched to a gene: 21. DNA for the CDR3: TGCGCCAGCAGCTTGGGCCTGAGGCGCTCGACGGGACAGAGGGGAGAGACCCAGTACTTC. This translates into CASSLGLRRSTGQRGETQYF. Drawing the rest from reference TRBV5-1 and TRBJ2-5, the complete variable domain is KAGVTQTPRYLIKTRGQQVTLSCSPISGHRSVSWYQQTPGQGLQFLFEYFSETQRNKGNFPGRFSGRQFSNSRSEMNVSTLELGDSALYLCASSLGLRRSTGQRGETQYFGPGTRLLVL.